The rows below give T cell receptor beta chains drawn from one sample of a study of T-cell memory formation after mild COVID-19. TCRdb recomputed calls from the 5' RACE reads with MiXCR, one row per CDR3 protein. The table lists roughly 400,000 distinct CDR3 sequences, around 24% of them singletons. Sequencing input: PBMCs or a T cell subset sorted from them (not recorded which). The receptor source for this set is an adult woman who had mild COVID-19 (a few samples of this study predate the infection). Cell type and time point are not known. The CDR3 runs from the conserved cysteine through the conserved F or W. Fields, in order: clone size, D gene, V gene, J gene, CDR3 protein, CDR3 DNA. The D gene is left open where the match is weak. Clone sizes are given selectively: once, few, many, or a class where the clone is expanded.

NA	TRBD1	TRBV5-1	TRBJ2-7	CASSADRGLSEQYF	TGCGCCAGCAGCGCGGACAGGGGTCTCAGCGAGCAGTACTTC
many	NA	TRBV2	TRBJ2-2	CASLRRGTTGELFF	TGTGCCAGCTTGAGGAGAGGGACGACCGGGGAGCTGTTTTTT
NA	TRBD1	TRBV30	TRBJ1-1	CAWSKTRTGALTEAFF	TGTGCCTGGAGTAAAACCCGGACAGGGGCGCTCACTGAAGCTTTCTTT
NA	NA	TRBV18	TRBJ1-3	CASSPNTPSGNTIYF	TGTGCCAGCTCACCCAACACACCCTCTGGAAACACCATATATTTT
once	TRBD1	TRBV24-1	TRBJ1-1	CATSDRRTGTTEAFF	TGTGCCACCAGTGACCGGCGGACAGGGACAACTGAAGCTTTCTTT
once	NA	TRBV27	TRBJ2-7	CASSSGRAPREQYF	TGTGCGAGCAGCAGCGGACGGGCTCCACGCGAGCAGTACTTC
NA	NA	TRBV4-2	TRBJ2-5	CASSQELRLAAGTQYF	TGTGCCAGCAGCCAAGAACTTCGCCTAGCTGCAGGGACCCAGTACTTC
few	TRBD2	TRBV2	TRBJ2-3	CASSELADSTDTQYF	TGTGCCAGCAGTGAACTAGCGGACAGCACAGATACGCAGTATTTT
few	NA	TRBV24-1	TRBJ2-1	CATQSGREQFF	TGTGCCACCCAAAGCGGTCGGGAGCAGTTCTTC
NA	NA	TRBV19	TRBJ1-4	CASSSRGLGEKLFF	TGTGCCAGTAGTTCTAGGGGTTTGGGTGAAAAACTGTTTTTT
few	NA	TRBV6-5	TRBJ1-1	CASSSPREAFF	TGTGCCAGCAGTTCGCCTCGGGAAGCTTTCTTT
few	TRBD2	TRBV18	TRBJ2-3	CASSPGLAGTSTDTQYF	TGTGCCAGCTCACCCGGACTAGCGGGGACGAGCACAGATACGCAGTATTTT
once	NA	TRBV12-3/TRBV12-4	TRBJ1-2	CASSSRRAANYGYTF	TGTGCCAGCAGTTCGAGGCGGGCAGCAAACTATGGCTACACCTTC
many	TRBD2	TRBV12-3/TRBV12-4	TRBJ2-2	CASSSPLILAGGQLNTGELFF	TGTGCCAGCAGTTCCCCCCTAATATTAGCGGGGGGCCAACTGAACACCGGGGAGCTGTTTTTT
NA	NA	TRBV7-8	TRBJ2-7	CASSLIINADEQYF	TGTGCCAGCAGCTTAATTATTAACGCCGACGAGCAGTACTTC
few	TRBD2	TRBV11-1	TRBJ2-5	CASSLWPSGSVETQYF	TGTGCCAGCAGCTTATGGCCTAGCGGGAGTGTGGAGACCCAGTACTTC
few	NA	TRBV5-1	TRBJ1-1	CASSLVSGTTEAFF	TGCGCCAGCAGCTTGGTTTCAGGGACCACTGAAGCTTTCTTT
few	NA	TRBV7-2	TRBJ1-4	CASSPQFGEKLFF	TGTGCCAGCAGCCCCCAGTTCGGGGAAAAACTGTTTTTT
NA	NA	TRBV6-5	TRBJ1-2	CASSYSIRGSDGYTF	TGTGCCAGCAGTTACTCGATTCGAGGGTCCGATGGCTACACCTTC
few	NA	TRBV30	TRBJ2-7	CAWSSRERDRRRGFYEQYF	TGTGCCTGGAGTAGTAGAGAGAGAGATAGGAGGAGAGGGTTCTACGAGCAGTACTTC
few	TRBD1	TRBV18	TRBJ2-7	CASSPRRTGDHEQYF	TGTGCCAGCTCACCCCGGCGGACAGGGGACCACGAGCAGTACTTC
few	NA	TRBV4-2	TRBJ2-1	CASSHPGLTGEDEQFF	TGTGCCAGCAGCCACCCTGGACTGACTGGAGAGGATGAGCAGTTCTTC
few	NA	TRBV29-1	TRBJ2-7	CSVVQSYEQYF	TGCAGCGTTGTACAGTCCTACGAGCAGTACTTC
many	NA	TRBV5-1	TRBJ2-5	CASSLRAGETQYF	TGCGCCAGCAGCTTGAGGGCCGGAGAGACCCAGTACTTC
NA	NA	TRBV5-1	TRBJ2-3	CASSRGGVSEDTQYF	TGCGCCAGCAGTCGAGGGGGAGTGAGCGAAGATACGCAGTATTTT
many	NA	TRBV5-1	TRBJ2-1	CASSPRGTGSTYNEQFF	TGCGCCAGCAGCCCCAGGGGGACCGGGAGTACCTACAATGAGCAGTTCTTC
many	TRBD2	TRBV5-1	TRBJ2-1	CASSLGLAGIGYYNEQFF	TGCGCCAGCAGCTTGGGTTTAGCGGGAATTGGCTACTACAATGAGCAGTTCTTC
NA	TRBD1	TRBV7-9	TRBJ2-7	CASSRGTGLQYF	TGTGCCAGCAGCCGGGGGACAGGGTTGCAGTACTTC
NA	TRBD2	TRBV12-3/TRBV12-4	TRBJ2-5	CASRISLAGVETQYF	TGTGCCAGCAGGATTTCGCTAGCGGGAGTTGAGACCCAGTACTTC
few	TRBD1	TRBV20-1	TRBJ2-3	CSAHTPPGQGRADTQYF	TGCAGTGCTCATACGCCTCCCGGACAGGGGAGAGCAGATACGCAGTATTTT
few	NA	TRBV7-3	TRBJ2-1	CASSQVSSLAANEQFF	TGTGCCAGCAGCCAAGTCAGCTCGTTGGCGGCTAATGAGCAGTTCTTC
NA	NA	TRBV12-3/TRBV12-4	TRBJ1-5	CASSSFRGPGAVVPQHF	TGTGCCAGCAGTTCCTTCCGGGGGCCAGGCGCGGTAGTGCCCCAGCATTTT
many	NA	TRBV24-1	TRBJ2-3	CATSDLGTREDTQYF	TGTGCCACCAGTGATTTGGGGACAAGGGAGGATACGCAGTATTTT
NA	TRBD1	TRBV27	TRBJ1-2	CASSNRGGYYGYTF	TGTGCCAGCAGTAACAGGGGAGGGTACTATGGCTACACCTTC
few	NA	TRBV5-1	TRBJ2-6	CASSGGAGSSGANVLTF	TGCGCCAGCAGCGGGGGCGCAGGGAGCTCTGGGGCCAACGTCCTGACTTTC
NA	NA	TRBV6-5	TRBJ2-7	CASSEEPSYEQYF	TGTGCCAGCAGCGAAGAGCCTTCCTACGAGCAGTACTTC
few	NA	TRBV5-1	TRBJ2-1	CASSLGGPWVHEQFF	TGCGCCAGCAGCTTGGGGGGGCCATGGGTCCATGAGCAGTTCTTC
few	NA	TRBV7-9	TRBJ2-7	CASSLHQRTYEQYF	TGTGCCAGCAGCTTACATCAGCGGACCTACGAGCAGTACTTC
NA	NA	TRBV24-1	TRBJ2-1	CATSDLQKGQKFF	TGTGCCACCAGTGATCTCCAGAAGGGGCAGAAGTTCTTC
NA	NA	TRBV12-3/TRBV12-4	TRBJ1-4	CATKGDSQNEKLFF	TGTGCCACCAAGGGTGACAGTCAGAATGAAAAACTGTTTTTT
NA	TRBD2	TRBV11-3	TRBJ2-4	CASSLDGLAGGFKNIQYF	TGTGCCAGCAGCTTAGATGGACTAGCGGGAGGTTTCAAAAACATTCAGTACTTC
few	NA	TRBV20-1	TRBJ2-1	CSATGTDSYNEQFF	TGCAGTGCTACCGGGACCGACTCCTACAATGAGCAGTTCTTC
NA	NA	TRBV18	TRBJ1-2	CASSPIAEGYTF	TGTGCCAGCTCACCGATAGCAGAAGGCTACACCTTC
NA	NA	TRBV7-9	TRBJ2-1	CASSTSGLLADEQFF	TGTGCCAGCAGCACATCCGGACTATTGGCCGATGAGCAGTTCTTC
few	TRBD1	TRBV7-8	TRBJ2-7	CASSLSPGQASYEQYF	TGTGCCAGCAGCTTATCACCGGGACAGGCCTCCTACGAGCAGTACTTC
NA	NA	TRBV5-5	TRBJ2-7	CASSAWTGRGRGEQYF	TGTGCCAGCAGCGCCTGGACAGGGAGGGGGAGGGGAGAGCAGTACTTC
few	TRBD2	TRBV9	TRBJ2-3	CASSVVSSGGSSTDTQYF	TGTGCCAGCAGCGTAGTTAGTAGCGGGGGATCTAGCACAGATACGCAGTATTTT
few	NA	TRBV7-3	TRBJ2-1	CASSLIASTNEQFF	TGTGCCAGCAGCTTAATTGCGTCTACCAATGAGCAGTTCTTC
few	NA	TRBV9	TRBJ1-2	CASSGPTGYGYTF	TGTGCCAGCAGCGGTCCAACTGGCTATGGCTACACCTTC
few	NA	TRBV4-2	TRBJ1-4	CASSMYEKLFF	TGTGCCAGCAGCATGTACGAAAAACTGTTTTTT
NA	TRBD2	TRBV9	TRBJ2-7	CASSVGGTSTYEQYF	TGTGCCAGCAGCGTAGGTGGGACTAGCACCTACGAGCAGTACTTC
few	NA	TRBV24-1	TRBJ1-1	CATRDHMNTEAFF	TGTGCCACCAGGGATCACATGAACACTGAAGCTTTCTTT
few	TRBD2	TRBV10-3	TRBJ2-1	CAIGRGNVNDEQFF	TGTGCCATCGGGCGGGGGAACGTTAACGATGAGCAGTTCTTC